A selection of T cell receptor beta chains follows, all from one sample in a study of blood T cell repertoires in COVID-19. Measured with immunoSEQ multiplex PCR; TCRdb has only the in-frame clones, and not every one. The repertoire has 390,000 or so clones, almost 90% of them found once; the top ten carry approximately 7%. Sequenced material: peripheral blood. Receptors originate from a man aged 18 to 29 with active or convalescent COVID-19. Both conserved end residues are part of each CDR3. Fields, in order: CDR3 length, J gene, D gene, clone size, V gene, CDR3 protein, CDR3 DNA. A D gene is named only where the DNA matches it firmly. Rows give clone size only sometimes, using once, few, many, or a class for an expanded clone.

cdr3_length: 15; j_call: TRBJ2-1; d_call: NA; clone_size: NA; v_call: TRBV18; cdr3_aa: CASSLSRGRYNEQFF; cdr3_nt: TGTGCCAGCTCACTCTCCCGGGGTCGGTACAATGAGCAGTTCTTC
cdr3_length: 15; j_call: TRBJ1-1; d_call: TRBD1; clone_size: NA; v_call: TRBV7-3; cdr3_aa: CASSSTGGYLAEAFF; cdr3_nt: TGTGCCAGCAGCTCGACAGGGGGCTATCTTGCTGAAGCTTTCTTT
cdr3_length: 16; j_call: TRBJ2-5; d_call: TRBD1; clone_size: once; v_call: TRBV27; cdr3_aa: CASSQGQGGFRETQYF; cdr3_nt: TGTGCCAGCAGCCAAGGACAGGGGGGATTTAGGGAGACCCAGTACTTC
cdr3_length: 18; j_call: TRBJ1-3; d_call: TRBD1; clone_size: NA; v_call: TRBV11-2; cdr3_aa: CASSLPIWGTGSGNTIYF; cdr3_nt: TGTGCCAGCAGCTTACCAATATGGGGGACAGGCTCTGGAAACACCATATATTTT
cdr3_length: 15; j_call: TRBJ1-6; d_call: NA; clone_size: NA; v_call: TRBV3-1/TRBV3-2; cdr3_aa: CASRFHRRDNSPLHF; cdr3_nt: TGTGCCAGCAGATTCCACAGAAGAGATAATTCACCCCTCCACTTT
cdr3_length: 15; j_call: TRBJ2-5; d_call: TRBD2; clone_size: NA; v_call: TRBV5-1; cdr3_aa: CASAGAGGPYETQYF; cdr3_nt: TGCGCCAGCGCAGGTGCGGGAGGGCCTTATGAGACCCAGTACTTC
cdr3_length: 16; j_call: TRBJ1-5; d_call: NA; clone_size: once; v_call: TRBV6-6; cdr3_aa: CASRKGGAESNQPQHF; cdr3_nt: TGTGCCAGCAGAAAAGGTGGGGCCGAAAGTAATCAGCCCCAGCATTTT
cdr3_length: 13; j_call: TRBJ1-5; d_call: NA; clone_size: few; v_call: TRBV27; cdr3_aa: CASSLGSGQPQHF; cdr3_nt: TGTGCCAGCAGTTTAGGGTCGGGTCAGCCCCAGCATTTT
cdr3_length: 14; j_call: TRBJ1-6; d_call: TRBD1; clone_size: once; v_call: TRBV7-3; cdr3_aa: CASSSTTGESPLHF; cdr3_nt: TGTGCCAGCAGCTCCACGACAGGGGAGTCACCCCTCCACTTT
cdr3_length: 14; j_call: TRBJ1-1; d_call: NA; clone_size: NA; v_call: TRBV19; cdr3_aa: CASSIWRSDTEAFF; cdr3_nt: TGTGCCAGTAGTATTTGGCGGTCGGACACTGAAGCTTTCTTT
cdr3_length: 16; j_call: TRBJ2-2; d_call: TRBD1; clone_size: few; v_call: TRBV19; cdr3_aa: CASSKDHRGRTGELFF; cdr3_nt: TGTGCCAGTAGTAAGGATCACAGGGGGAGGACCGGGGAGCTGTTTTTT
cdr3_length: 14; j_call: TRBJ1-1; d_call: NA; clone_size: NA; v_call: TRBV19; cdr3_aa: CASSIRGSGVGAFF; cdr3_nt: TGTGCCAGTAGTATACGGGGTTCGGGTGTTGGAGCTTTCTTT
cdr3_length: 15; j_call: TRBJ2-4; d_call: NA; clone_size: NA; v_call: TRBV27; cdr3_aa: CASSQQSRAKNIQYF; cdr3_nt: TGTGCCAGCAGCCAACAGTCCAGGGCCAAAAACATTCAGTACTTC
cdr3_length: 17; j_call: TRBJ2-7; d_call: NA; clone_size: NA; v_call: TRBV28; cdr3_aa: CASSSRRGEGFSYEQYF; cdr3_nt: TGTGCCAGCAGTTCCCGTAGGGGGGAGGGCTTCTCCTACGAGCAGTACTTC
cdr3_length: 14; j_call: TRBJ2-7; d_call: NA; clone_size: NA; v_call: TRBV29-1; cdr3_aa: CSVAGRAQGSEQYF; cdr3_nt: TGCAGCGTTGCGGGAAGGGCACAGGGAAGCGAGCAGTACTTC
cdr3_length: 14; j_call: TRBJ1-4; d_call: NA; clone_size: NA; v_call: TRBV9; cdr3_aa: CASSEGVSNEKLFF; cdr3_nt: TGTGCCAGCAGCGAGGGGGTATCTAATGAAAAACTGTTTTTT
cdr3_length: 15; j_call: TRBJ1-2; d_call: TRBD1; clone_size: NA; v_call: TRBV24-1; cdr3_aa: CATSDPGTGDYGYTF; cdr3_nt: TGTGCCACCAGTGACCCCGGGACAGGCGACTATGGCTACACCTTC
cdr3_length: 20; j_call: TRBJ2-2; d_call: TRBD2; clone_size: NA; v_call: TRBV4-1; cdr3_aa: CASSPNNNVISGKNTGELFF; cdr3_nt: TGCGCCAGCAGCCCGAACAATAACGTAATTAGCGGGAAGAACACCGGGGAGCTGTTTTTT
cdr3_length: 12; j_call: TRBJ1-2; d_call: TRBD1; clone_size: NA; v_call: TRBV6-4; cdr3_aa: CASPGQIYGYTF; cdr3_nt: TGTGCCAGCCCGGGACAGATCTATGGCTACACCTTC
cdr3_length: 16; j_call: TRBJ2-3; d_call: TRBD2; clone_size: NA; v_call: TRBV5-1; cdr3_aa: CASSLGLAASTDTQYF; cdr3_nt: TGCGCCAGCAGCTTGGGACTAGCAGCCAGCACAGATACGCAGTATTTT
cdr3_length: 18; j_call: TRBJ1-6; d_call: NA; clone_size: NA; v_call: TRBV19; cdr3_aa: CASTDRPSFTTRISPLHF; cdr3_nt: TGTGCCAGTACGGACCGTCCAAGTTTCACGACTAGGATTTCACCCCTCCACTTT
cdr3_length: 16; j_call: TRBJ2-3; d_call: NA; clone_size: NA; v_call: TRBV9; cdr3_aa: CASSVTGERSTDTQYF; cdr3_nt: TGTGCCAGCAGCGTAACGGGGGAGCGAAGCACAGATACGCAGTATTTT
cdr3_length: 14; j_call: TRBJ2-2; d_call: NA; clone_size: NA; v_call: TRBV3-1/TRBV3-2; cdr3_aa: CASSQEKGAGELFF; cdr3_nt: TGTGCCAGCAGCCAAGAGAAGGGGGCCGGGGAGCTGTTTTTT
cdr3_length: 14; j_call: TRBJ1-4; d_call: TRBD1; clone_size: NA; v_call: TRBV6-5; cdr3_aa: CASTWDSLNEKLFF; cdr3_nt: TGTGCCAGCACCTGGGACAGCTTGAATGAAAAACTGTTTTTT
cdr3_length: 14; j_call: TRBJ2-7; d_call: TRBD1; clone_size: NA; v_call: TRBV24-1; cdr3_aa: CATSDPGQGVEQYF; cdr3_nt: TGTGCCACCAGTGACCCGGGACAGGGAGTCGAGCAGTACTTC
cdr3_length: 16; j_call: TRBJ1-6; d_call: NA; clone_size: NA; v_call: TRBV28; cdr3_aa: CASSPTGKSNNSPLHF; cdr3_nt: TGTGCCAGCAGTCCTACAGGGAAATCGAATAATTCACCCCTCCACTTT
cdr3_length: 13; j_call: TRBJ1-1; d_call: NA; clone_size: NA; v_call: TRBV27; cdr3_aa: CASSSLPNTEAFF; cdr3_nt: TGTGCCAGCAGTTCTCTACCGAACACTGAAGCTTTCTTT
cdr3_length: 15; j_call: TRBJ1-2; d_call: NA; clone_size: NA; v_call: TRBV11-1; cdr3_aa: CASSLHGKTMLGYTF; cdr3_nt: TGTGCCAGCAGCTTACACGGGAAGACGATGCTTGGCTACACCTTC
cdr3_length: 16; j_call: TRBJ2-3; d_call: TRBD2; clone_size: NA; v_call: TRBV19; cdr3_aa: CASRPRSGGRTDTQYF; cdr3_nt: TGTGCCAGTAGACCTCGATCGGGGGGGCGCACAGATACGCAGTATTTT
cdr3_length: 15; j_call: TRBJ1-5; d_call: NA; clone_size: NA; v_call: TRBV28; cdr3_aa: CASRPGSRSNQPQHF; cdr3_nt: TGTGCCAGCAGACCTGGGTCCAGGAGCAATCAGCCCCAGCATTTT
cdr3_length: 14; j_call: TRBJ1-5; d_call: NA; clone_size: NA; v_call: TRBV28; cdr3_aa: CASSFVRINQPQHF; cdr3_nt: TGTGCCAGCAGTTTCGTCAGAATCAATCAGCCCCAGCATTTT